Listed below are T cell receptor beta chains from one sample, sequenced in a study of blood T cell repertoires in COVID-19. The table came from immunoSEQ multiplex PCR; TCRdb's copy has only in-frame clones and leaves some out. The table lists 130,000 or so clones, about 90% of them singletons, with more than 1.5% in the top ten. Sequencing was performed on peripheral blood. The receptors shown here come from a woman aged 60 to 75 with acute or convalescent COVID-19. CDR3s include the opening cysteine and the closing phenylalanine or tryptophan. D genes are given only for firm matches.

j_gene | v_gene | d_gene | CDR3aa | CDR3nt
TRBJ2-2 | TRBV7-3 | - | CASSQNLGPGELFF | TGTGCCAGCAGCCAGAATCTAGGTCCCGGGGAGCTGTTTTTT
TRBJ2-7 | TRBV28 | - | CASSSEPAAYEQYF | TGTGCCAGCAGCTCTGAACCCGCGGCCTACGAGCAGTACTTC
TRBJ2-2 | TRBV18 | TRBD1 | CASSDGQVVLAGELFF | TGTGCCAGCTCAGACGGACAGGTTGTCTTGGCCGGGGAGCTGTTTTTT
TRBJ1-5 | TRBV11-2 | - | CASSFRGGHQPQHF | TGTGCCAGCAGCTTCAGAGGGGGTCATCAGCCCCAGCATTTT
TRBJ2-5 | TRBV6-5 | - | CASSYSKGLEQETQYF | TGTGCCAGCAGTTACTCAAAAGGACTGGAGCAAGAGACCCAGTACTTC
TRBJ2-3 | TRBV28 | TRBD1 | CASSLEGADTQYF | TGTGCCAGCAGTTTAGAGGGGGCGGATACGCAGTATTTT
TRBJ1-1 | TRBV7-2 | - | CASGSRSLEAFF | TGTGCCAGCGGATCCCGGAGTTTGGAAGCTTTCTTT
TRBJ1-5 | TRBV27 | - | CASSLIGQSNQPQHF | TGTGCCAGCAGTTTAATCGGACAGAGCAATCAGCCCCAGCATTTT
TRBJ1-5 | TRBV28 | - | CASSTTSPGQPQHF | TGTGCCAGCAGCACTACCTCCCCGGGTCAGCCCCAGCATTTT
TRBJ1-1 | TRBV4-2 | TRBD1 | CASSPRWDRNTEAFF | TGTGCCAGCAGCCCAAGATGGGACAGGAACACTGAAGCTTTCTTT
TRBJ1-1 | TRBV28 | TRBD1 | CASSQQGAWTEAFF | TGTGCCAGCAGTCAACAGGGGGCTTGGACTGAAGCTTTCTTT